Below, 14 T cell receptor beta chains from the same sample are listed, as sequenced in a study of cytomegalovirus exposure and HLA in healthy donors. Amplification used 60 Vbeta primers and 13 Jbeta primers. The method was immunoSEQ multiplex PCR; TCRdb's version includes in-frame clones alone and lacks a portion of them. Of 90,000 to 120,000 clones in the sample, 70% were seen once. Source material: PBMCs. These receptors all stem from a man in his forties in good health and CMV-seropositive.

The chain links TRBV7-9 to TRBJ2-1; D perhaps matches TRBD2 (7 bases). The CDR3 consists of 18 residues. Trimming removed 8 bases at V and 4 bases at J, with 27 bases between. Germline values: CDR1 SEHNR, CDR2 FQNEAQ (reference sequence). The CDR3 DNA follows: TGTGCCAGCCGATTAGGGGGTCGTGAGACTAGCATATACAATGAGCAGTTCTTC. Translating gives CASRLGGRETSIYNEQFF.

The CDR3 is CSVVGTSGMVGEQFF. The DNA for the CDR3 is TGCAGCGTCGTTGGGACTAGCGGGATGGTAGGTGAGCAGTTCTTC. The V call is TRBV29-1, the J call TRBJ2-1; 13 bases agree with TRBD2. Germline loops: CDR1 SQVTM, CDR2 ANQGSEA. The CDR3 covers 15 residues. V gave up 6 bases and J gave up 9 bases; unmatched junction bases: 11.

This chain connects TRBV27 to TRBJ2-7; TRBD2 matches at 7 bases. Per germline, CDR1 MNHEY and CDR2 SMNVEV (reference sequence). The V gene end was trimmed by 2 bases and the J gene end by 1 base; junction bases not matched to a gene: 2. There are 14 residues in the CDR3. CDR3 sequence: CASSLGGSSYEQYF. The CDR3, as DNA: TGTGCCAGCAGTTTAGGCGGGAGTTCCTACGAGCAGTACTTC.

V usage is TRBV6-5 and J usage is TRBJ2-1; 7 bases are a match to TRBD2. With V trimmed by 4 bases and J by 3 bases, 6 bases remained unmatched. The CDR3 contains 15 residues. CDR1 and CDR2 from the germline V gene are MNHEY and SVGAGI. The CDR3 sequence: CASSSRGSYYNEQFF. The CDR3 nucleotides are TGTGCCAGCAGTTCCCGCGGGAGCTACTACAATGAGCAGTTCTTC.

Here the CDR3 reads CASSLRGRAEDTQYF. CDR3 DNA sequence: TGCGCCAGCAGCTTGCGCGGGAGGGCCGAAGATACGCAGTATTTT. The V gene is TRBV5-1, the J gene TRBJ2-3; TRBD2 aligns across 9 bases. Unmatched junction bases numbered 5, after V lost 1 base and J lost 5 bases. Germline-derived CDR1 and CDR2 are SGHRS and YFSETQ. This CDR3 is built from 15 residues.

With respect to this clone: The CDR3 does not end in the conserved phenylalanine or tryptophan, so this is likely a read error. The chain joins TRBV10-2 to TRBJ1-2; TRBD1 matches 8 bases. The CDR3 is made up of 14 amino acids. V lost 5 bases and J lost 6; bases outside the gene matches: 8. The germline gives CDR1 WSHSY, CDR2 SAAADI. The DNA for the CDR3 is TGCGCCAGCAGTCGGACAGGGTGGCTCGATGGCTACACCCTC. It is translated as CASSRTGWLDGYTL.

The J gene is TRBJ1-1, the V gene TRBV6-5; D uncertain. The CDR3 is 14 amino acids. The germline V gene encodes CDR1 MNHEY and CDR2 SVGAGI. V was clipped by 0 bases and J by 1 base, with 6 bases between them. The CDR3 bases are TGTGCCAGCAGTTACTCAGAGCAGAACACTGAAGCTTTCTTT. It codes for CASSYSEQNTEAFF.

The rearrangement joins TRBV19 to TRBJ2-1; 12 bases are shared with TRBD2. Per germline, CDR1 LNHDA and CDR2 SQIVND (reference sequence). J gave up 5 bases and V 6 bases, and 5 bases lay outside the gene matches. The CDR3 covers 15 residues. The CDR3 here is CASRTLAGGDNEQFF. CDR3 nucleotides: TGTGCCAGTAGAACACTAGCGGGAGGAGACAATGAGCAGTTCTTC.

The V gene is TRBV4-1, the J gene TRBJ2-7; 7 bases are shared with TRBD1. This CDR3 has 17 amino acids. Germline CDR1 is MGHRA and CDR2 is YSYEKL. Trimming took 1 base from V and 6 from J; bases not matched to a gene: 15. The CDR3 sequence is CASSQGGQNPIPPEQYV. The CDR3 DNA reads TGCGCCAGCAGCCAAGGGGGACAGAATCCAATACCGCCCGAGCAGTACGTC.

The chain combines TRBV9 with TRBJ2-2; 7 bases align to TRBD1. Trimming removed 3 bases from V and 0 bases from J; junction bases left unmatched: 8. Germline V lookup: CDR1 SGDLS, CDR2 YYNGEE. This CDR3 has 17 residues. In nucleotides, the CDR3 is TGTGCCAGCAGCGAACGAACAGGGGCGACGAACACCGGGGAGCTGTTTTTT. Its translation is CASSERTGATNTGELFF.

The CDR3 loop reads CASSQLGGNTGELFF. CDR3 bases: TGCGCCAGCAGCCAATTGGGGGGGAACACCGGGGAGCTGTTTTTT. The chain employs TRBV4-1 and TRBJ2-2; possible D gene TRBD2, 6 bases. This CDR3 comprises 15 residues. Germline-derived CDR1 and CDR2 are MGHRA and YSYEKL. V was pared by 2 bases and J by 1 base, with 8 bases between.

This clone was seen only a few times. The genes are TRBV28 and TRBJ2-7; 7 bases fit TRBD2. The germline V gene encodes CDR1 MDHEN and CDR2 SYDVKM. J gave up 4 bases and V 6 bases, and 6 bases lay outside the gene matches. The CDR3 consists of 13 residues. CDR3 region: CASRWGGAYEQYF. The CDR3, as DNA: TGTGCCAGCAGATGGGGGGGAGCTTACGAGCAGTACTTC. Complete variable domain (other parts from reference TRBV28 and TRBJ2-7): DVKVTQSSRYLVKRTGEKVFLECVQDMDHENMFWYRQDPGLGLRLIYFSYDVKMKEKGDIPEGYSVSREKKERFSLILESASTNQTSMYLCASRWGGAYEQYFGPGTRLTVT.

The chain uses TRBV4-1 and TRBJ2-3; D ambiguous. In germline, CDR1 is MGHRA, CDR2 YSYEKL. Deletions cut 5 bases from V and 4 bases from J, with 16 bases between. This CDR3 has 15 amino acids. The CDR3 spells CASSEFELAADTQYF. The CDR3 DNA reads TGCGCCAGCAGCGAGTTTGAACTCGCGGCAGATACGCAGTATTTT.

This sequence joins TRBV6-6 and TRBJ2-3; TRBD2 agrees at 8 bases. CDR1 and CDR2 (germline): MNHNY, SVGAGI (reference sequence). Trimming at V came to 7 bases and at J to 1 base, leaving 7 bases not matched to a gene. The length of the CDR3 is 15 residues. DNA for the CDR3: TGTGCCAGCACCAAGGGACTAGGGCGCACAGATACGCAGTATTTT. Encoded protein: CASTKGLGRTDTQYF.